This entry concerns a single T cell receptor (beta chain). This record comes from a study of control samples from healthy donors and cancer patients. The germline V and J ends were trimmed by 1 base and 5 bases, with 12 bases remaining between them. This CDR3 is built from 15 residues. CDR1 and CDR2 (germline): SGHDT, YYEEEE. This table comes from immunoSEQ multiplex PCR, and its TCRdb copy is limited to in-frame clones, with some not included. The repertoire consists of about 410,000 clones, with around 90% occurring once and the leading ten covering 5.5% to 7.5%. The sequence was collected from a man aged 35 to 55 with head and neck cancer. The chain employs TRBV5-6 and TRBJ1-4; D gene ambiguous. Specimen: PBMCs. The CDR3 reads CASSLKEVLNEKLFF. CDR3 sequence (DNA): TGTGCCAGCAGCTTGAAGGAGGTGTTGAATGAAAAACTGTTTTTT.